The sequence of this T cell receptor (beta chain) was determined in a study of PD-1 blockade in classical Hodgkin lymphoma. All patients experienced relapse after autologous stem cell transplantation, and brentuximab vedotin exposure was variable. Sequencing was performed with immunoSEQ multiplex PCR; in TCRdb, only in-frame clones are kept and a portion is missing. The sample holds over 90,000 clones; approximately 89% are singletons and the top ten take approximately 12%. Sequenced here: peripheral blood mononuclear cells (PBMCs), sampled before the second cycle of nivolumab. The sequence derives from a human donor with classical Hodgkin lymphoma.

CDR3 region: CASKNGGAQEQYF. The CDR3 DNA reads as TGTGCCAGCAAGAACGGTGGGGCGCAGGAGCAGTACTTC. The chain carries TRBV6-6 and TRBJ2-7; D possibly corresponds to TRBD1 (5 bases). Germline V gene sequence: CDR1 MNHNY, CDR2 SVGAGI (reference sequence). The ends were cut back, 7 bases at V and 7 bases at J, with 17 bases in the middle. The CDR3 contains 13 residues.